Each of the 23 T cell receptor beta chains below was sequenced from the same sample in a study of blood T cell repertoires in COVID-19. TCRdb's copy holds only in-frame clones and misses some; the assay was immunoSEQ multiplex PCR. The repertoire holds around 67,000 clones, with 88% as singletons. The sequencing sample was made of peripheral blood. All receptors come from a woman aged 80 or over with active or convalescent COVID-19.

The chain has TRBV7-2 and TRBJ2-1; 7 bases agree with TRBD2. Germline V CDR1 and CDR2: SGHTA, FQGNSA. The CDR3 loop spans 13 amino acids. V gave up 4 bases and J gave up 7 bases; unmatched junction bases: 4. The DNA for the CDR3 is TGTGCCAGCAGCTCGACTAGCCGGAATGAGCAGTTCTTC. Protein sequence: CASSSTSRNEQFF.

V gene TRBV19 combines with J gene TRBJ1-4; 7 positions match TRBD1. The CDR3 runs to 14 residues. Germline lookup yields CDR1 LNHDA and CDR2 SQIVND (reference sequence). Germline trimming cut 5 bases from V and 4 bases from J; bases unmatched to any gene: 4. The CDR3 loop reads CASSFRGFNEKLFF. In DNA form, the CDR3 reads TGTGCCAGTAGTTTCAGGGGGTTTAATGAAAAACTGTTTTTT.

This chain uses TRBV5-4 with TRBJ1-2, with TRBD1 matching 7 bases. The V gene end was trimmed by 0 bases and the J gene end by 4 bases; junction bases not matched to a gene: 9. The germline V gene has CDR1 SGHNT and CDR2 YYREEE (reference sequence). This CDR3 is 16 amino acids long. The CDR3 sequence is CASSLGGGRAAYGYTF. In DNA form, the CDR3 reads TGTGCCAGCAGCTTGGGAGGGGGCAGGGCGGCCTATGGCTACACCTTC.

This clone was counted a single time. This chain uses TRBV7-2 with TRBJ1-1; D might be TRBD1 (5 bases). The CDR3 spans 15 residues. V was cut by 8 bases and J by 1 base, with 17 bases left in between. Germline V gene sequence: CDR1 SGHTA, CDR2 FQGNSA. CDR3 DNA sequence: TGTGCCAGCCGTTGGGGGAGGCGAACGAACACTGAAGCTTTCTTT. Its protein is CASRWGRRTNTEAFF.

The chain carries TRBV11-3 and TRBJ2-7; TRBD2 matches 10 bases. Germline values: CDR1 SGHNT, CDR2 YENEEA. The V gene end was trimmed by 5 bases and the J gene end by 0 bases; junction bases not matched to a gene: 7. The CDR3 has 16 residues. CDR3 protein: CASSTGTSASSYEQYF. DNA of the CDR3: TGTGCCAGCAGCACGGGGACTAGCGCTAGCTCCTACGAGCAGTACTTC.

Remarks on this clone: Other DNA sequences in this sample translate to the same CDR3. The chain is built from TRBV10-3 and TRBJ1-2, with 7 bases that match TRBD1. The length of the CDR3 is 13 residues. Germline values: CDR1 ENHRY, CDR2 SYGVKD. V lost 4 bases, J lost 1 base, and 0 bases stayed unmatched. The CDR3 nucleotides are TGTGCCATCAGTGGGGACAGTAACTATGGCTACACCTTC. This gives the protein CAISGDSNYGYTF.

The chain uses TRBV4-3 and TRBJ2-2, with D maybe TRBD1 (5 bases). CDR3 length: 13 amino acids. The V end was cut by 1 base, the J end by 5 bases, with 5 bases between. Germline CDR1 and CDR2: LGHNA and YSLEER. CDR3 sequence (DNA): TGCGCCAGCAGCCAAGGGACAACCGGGGAGCTGTTTTTT. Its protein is CASSQGTTGELFF.

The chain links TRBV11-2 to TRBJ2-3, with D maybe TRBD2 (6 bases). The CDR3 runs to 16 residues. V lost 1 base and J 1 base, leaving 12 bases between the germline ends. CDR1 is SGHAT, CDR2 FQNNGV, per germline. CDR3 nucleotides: TGTGCCAGCAGCTTAGCCCCTACGGGGGGCACAGATACGCAGTATTTT. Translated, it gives CASSLAPTGGTDTQYF.

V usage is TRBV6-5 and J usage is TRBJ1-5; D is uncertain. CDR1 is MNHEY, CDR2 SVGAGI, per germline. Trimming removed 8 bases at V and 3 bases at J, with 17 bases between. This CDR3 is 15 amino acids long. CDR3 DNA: TGTGCCAGCGGGGAGCCGTGGAGCCCCAATCAGCCCCAGCATTTT. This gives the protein CASGEPWSPNQPQHF.

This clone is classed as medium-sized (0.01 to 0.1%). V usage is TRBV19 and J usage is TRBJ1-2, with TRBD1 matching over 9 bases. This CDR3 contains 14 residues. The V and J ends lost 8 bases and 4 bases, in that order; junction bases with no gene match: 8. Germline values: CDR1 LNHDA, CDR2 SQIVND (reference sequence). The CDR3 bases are TGTGCCAGTCACTCCCCGGGACAGGGCTATGGCTACACCTTC. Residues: CASHSPGQGYGYTF.

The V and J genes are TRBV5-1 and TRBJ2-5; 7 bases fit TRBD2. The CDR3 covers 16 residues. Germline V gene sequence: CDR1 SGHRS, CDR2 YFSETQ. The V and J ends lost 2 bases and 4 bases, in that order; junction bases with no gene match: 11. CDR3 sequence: CASSLAGRRGGETQYF. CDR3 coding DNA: TGCGCCAGCAGCTTAGCGGGACGCCGGGGAGGAGAGACCCAGTACTTC.

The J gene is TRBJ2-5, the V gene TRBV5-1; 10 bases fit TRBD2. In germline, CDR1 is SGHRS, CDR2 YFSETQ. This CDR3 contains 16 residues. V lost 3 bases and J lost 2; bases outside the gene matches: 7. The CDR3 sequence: CASSSGTSVQQETQYF. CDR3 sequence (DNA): TGCGCCAGCAGCTCCGGGACTAGCGTACAACAAGAGACCCAGTACTTC.

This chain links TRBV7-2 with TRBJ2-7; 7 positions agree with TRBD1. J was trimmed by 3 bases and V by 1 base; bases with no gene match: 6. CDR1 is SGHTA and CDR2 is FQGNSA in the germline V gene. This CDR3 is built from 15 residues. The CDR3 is CASSLGRGQSYEQYF. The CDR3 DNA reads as TGTGCCAGCAGCTTAGGCAGGGGACAGAGCTACGAGCAGTACTTC. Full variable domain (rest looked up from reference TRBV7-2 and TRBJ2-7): GAGVSQSPSNKVTEKGKDVELRCDPISGHTALYWYRQSLGQGLEFLIYFQGNSAPDKSGLPSDRFSAERTGGSVSTLTIQRTQQEDSAVYLCASSLGRGQSYEQYFGPGTRLTVT.

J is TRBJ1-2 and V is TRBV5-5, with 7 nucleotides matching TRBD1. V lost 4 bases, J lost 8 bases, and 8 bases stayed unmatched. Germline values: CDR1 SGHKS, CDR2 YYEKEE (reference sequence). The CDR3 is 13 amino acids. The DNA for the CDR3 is TGTGCCAGCAGCCCAGACAGGGTTTGGGGCTACACCTTC. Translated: CASSPDRVWGYTF.

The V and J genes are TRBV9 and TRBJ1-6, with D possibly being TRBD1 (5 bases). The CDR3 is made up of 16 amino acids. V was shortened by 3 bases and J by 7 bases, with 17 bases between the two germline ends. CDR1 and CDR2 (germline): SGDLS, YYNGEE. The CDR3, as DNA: TGTGCCAGCAGCGAGCCCCCGCAGGGAGGCAATTCACCCCTCCACTTT. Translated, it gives CASSEPPQGGNSPLHF.

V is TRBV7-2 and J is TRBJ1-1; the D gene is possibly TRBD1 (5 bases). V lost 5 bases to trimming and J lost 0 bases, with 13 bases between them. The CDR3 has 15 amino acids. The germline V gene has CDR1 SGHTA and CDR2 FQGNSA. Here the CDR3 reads CASSHPGLMNTEAFF. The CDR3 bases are TGTGCCAGCAGCCACCCGGGACTCATGAACACTGAAGCTTTCTTT.

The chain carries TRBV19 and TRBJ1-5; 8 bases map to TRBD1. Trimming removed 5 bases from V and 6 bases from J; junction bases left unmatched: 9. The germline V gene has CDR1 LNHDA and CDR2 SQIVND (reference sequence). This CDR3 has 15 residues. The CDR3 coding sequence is TGTGCCAGTAGTGTACAGGGGGTCGCCGGTCAGCCCCAGCATTTT. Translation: CASSVQGVAGQPQHF.

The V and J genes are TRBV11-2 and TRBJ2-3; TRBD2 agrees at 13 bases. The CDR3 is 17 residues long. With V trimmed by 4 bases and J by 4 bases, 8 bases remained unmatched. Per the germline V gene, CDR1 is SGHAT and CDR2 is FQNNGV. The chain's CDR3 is CASSSQLAGGMSDTQYF. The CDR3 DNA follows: TGTGCCAGCAGCTCTCAACTAGCGGGAGGGATGTCAGATACGCAGTATTTT.

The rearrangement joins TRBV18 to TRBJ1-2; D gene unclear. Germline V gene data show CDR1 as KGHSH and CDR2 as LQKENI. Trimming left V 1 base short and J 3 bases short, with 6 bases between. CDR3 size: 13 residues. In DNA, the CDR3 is TGTGCCAGCTCACCACAGGGAGACTATGGCTACACCTTC. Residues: CASSPQGDYGYTF.

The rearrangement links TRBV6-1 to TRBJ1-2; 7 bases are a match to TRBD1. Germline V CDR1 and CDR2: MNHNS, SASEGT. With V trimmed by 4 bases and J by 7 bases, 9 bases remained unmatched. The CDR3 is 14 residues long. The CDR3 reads CASSGVNRGGGYTF. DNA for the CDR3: TGTGCCAGCAGTGGAGTAAACAGGGGCGGTGGCTACACCTTC.

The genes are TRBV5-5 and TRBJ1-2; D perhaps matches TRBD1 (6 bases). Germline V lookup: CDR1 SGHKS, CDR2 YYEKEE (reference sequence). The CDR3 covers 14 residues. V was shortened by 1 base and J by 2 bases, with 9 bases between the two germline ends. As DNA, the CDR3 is TGTGCCAGCAGCTTGACTCAGGGGAACTATGGCTACACCTTC. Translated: CASSLTQGNYGYTF. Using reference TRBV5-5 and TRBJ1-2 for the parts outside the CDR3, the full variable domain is DAGVTQSPTHLIKTRGQQVTLRCSPISGHKSVSWYQQVLGQGPQFIFQYYEKEERGRGNFPDRFSARQFPNYSSELNVNALLLGDSALYLCASSLTQGNYGYTFGSGTRLTVV.

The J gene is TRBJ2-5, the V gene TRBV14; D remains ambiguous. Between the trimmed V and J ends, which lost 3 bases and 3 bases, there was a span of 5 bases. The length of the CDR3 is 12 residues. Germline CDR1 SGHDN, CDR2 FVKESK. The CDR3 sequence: CASSHQKETQYF. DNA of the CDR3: TGTGCCAGCAGCCACCAAAAAGAGACCCAGTACTTC.

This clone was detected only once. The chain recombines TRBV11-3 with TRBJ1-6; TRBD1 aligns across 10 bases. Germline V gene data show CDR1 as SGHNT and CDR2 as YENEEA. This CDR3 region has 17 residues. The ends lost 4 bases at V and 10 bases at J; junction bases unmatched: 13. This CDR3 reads CASSSPKGDRGSSPLHF. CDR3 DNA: TGTGCCAGCAGCTCCCCTAAGGGGGACAGGGGTAGCTCACCCCTCCACTTT.